The source of this TCR beta chain is a study of shared clonotypes between healthy human individuals. Whole-study context: CD8 memory received one plate per donor, CD8 naive two, CD4 memory three and CD4 naive three.

V shed 2 bases and J shed 4 bases, with 16 bases lying between them. The CDR3 has 15 amino acids. Per the germline V gene, CDR1 is SGHRS and CDR2 is YFSETQ. Methods used by the authors: Sequence data from immunoSEQ were junction-only and lacked quality scores; consequently, filtering differed. The assay was immunoSEQ multiplex PCR, and TCRdb's table has in-frame clones only and misses some. V, J and clone size are taken as reported in that table, and D and trimming were inferred from the DNA itself. This table holds some 1.1 million clones, approximately 75% found once. Whole-study findings and limits: What limited the represented genetic and exposure-history diversity was the small number of donors.

This clone appeared many times. Antigen unknown. V usage is TRBV5-1 and J usage is TRBJ2-7, with D perhaps matching TRBD1 (5 bases). The sequencing input was memory CD4+ T cells from PBMCs. Specified subset: CD45RA-negative fraction. The source is a man between 18 and 29 years old in good health. Some clones in this sample may be carry-over from other donors' samples. CDR3 protein: CASSLTGLGNYEQYF. CDR3 nucleotide sequence: TGCGCCAGCAGCTTAACAGGTTTGGGGAATTACGAGCAGTACTTC.